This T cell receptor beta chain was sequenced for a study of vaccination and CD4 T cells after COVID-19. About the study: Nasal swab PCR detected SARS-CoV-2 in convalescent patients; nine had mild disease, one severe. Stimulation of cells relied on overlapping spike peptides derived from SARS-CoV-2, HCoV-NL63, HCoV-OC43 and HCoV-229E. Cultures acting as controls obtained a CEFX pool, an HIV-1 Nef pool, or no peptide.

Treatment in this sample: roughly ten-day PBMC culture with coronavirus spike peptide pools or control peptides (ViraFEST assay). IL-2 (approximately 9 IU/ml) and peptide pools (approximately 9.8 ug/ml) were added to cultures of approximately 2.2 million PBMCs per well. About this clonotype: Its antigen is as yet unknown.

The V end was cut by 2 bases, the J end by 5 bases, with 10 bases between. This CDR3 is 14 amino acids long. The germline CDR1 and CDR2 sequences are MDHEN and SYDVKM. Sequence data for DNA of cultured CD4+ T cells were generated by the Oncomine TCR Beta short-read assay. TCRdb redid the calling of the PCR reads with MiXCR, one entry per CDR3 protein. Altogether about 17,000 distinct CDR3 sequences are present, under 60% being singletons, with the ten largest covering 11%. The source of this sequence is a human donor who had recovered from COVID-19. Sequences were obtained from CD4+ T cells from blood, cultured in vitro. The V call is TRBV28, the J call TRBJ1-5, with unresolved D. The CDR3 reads CASSLGRVDQPQHF. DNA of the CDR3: TGTGCCAGCAGTTTAGGTAGGGTCGATCAGCCCCAGCATTTT.